This T cell receptor beta chain derives from a study of cytomegalovirus exposure and HLA in healthy donors. V gave up 3 bases and J gave up 9 bases; unmatched junction bases: 7. The CDR3 runs to 13 residues. CDR1 is MNHNS, CDR2 SASEGT, per germline. About this clone itself: The antigen is undetermined.

Donors had nominal health at sampling but likely had unrecorded immune exposures. Both 60 Vbeta primers and 13 Jbeta primers went into the PCR. Data came from immunoSEQ multiplex PCR; TCRdb stores just in-frame clones and leaves some out. The sample carries about 160,000 clones, roughly 84% recorded once. Broader study findings: With high specificity and sensitivity, the classifier reportedly diagnosed cytomegalovirus status. Clonal expansion, a later analysis showed, was greater in HLA-associated TCR beta chains than in equally common others.

The sequence derives from a man between 18 and 29 years old in good health and CMV-seronegative. The chain uses TRBV6-1 and TRBJ2-7; 8 bases match TRBD1. The sequencing input was PBMCs. CDR3 coding DNA: TGTGCCAGCAGTGAGGCACAGGGGGTTTTGCAGTACTTC. It specifies CASSEAQGVLQYF.